This entry concerns a single T cell receptor beta chain. No antigen is known for it. The CDR3 has 14 amino acids. V trimming: 3 bases; J trimming: 2 bases; junction bases outside the gene matches: 6. Germline CDR1 and CDR2: GTSNPN and SVGIG (reference sequence). Documented treatment: roughly nine-day PBMC culture with coronavirus spike peptide pools or control peptides (ViraFEST assay). The data stem from a study of vaccination and CD4 T cells after COVID-19. The Oncomine TCR Beta short-read assay was applied to DNA of cultured CD4+ T cells. Investigators obtained genomic DNA by extraction from cultured CD4+ T cells. TCRdb processed the PCR reads anew with MiXCR; each CDR3 protein has one entry. The sample holds about 15,000 distinct CDR3 sequences, 55% to 85% seen once.

The sequence derives from a human donor who had recovered from COVID-19. Sequenced: CD4+ T cells from blood, cultured in vitro. The V and J genes are TRBV30 and TRBJ2-7, with 8 positions matching TRBD1. This CDR3 is CAWSLRDRPYEQYF. CDR3 nucleotide sequence: TGTGCCTGGAGCCTCCGGGACAGGCCCTACGAGCAGTACTTC.